One T cell receptor (beta chain) is described in this entry. A much larger clonotype is one base distant, so this may be a read error. What was amplified from RNA transcripts were TCR beta CDR3 regions. During a first-round RT-PCR of the TCR CDR3, the HTBI primer set was used. TCRdb ran MiXCR on the multiplex PCR reads and lists one entry per CDR3 protein. The sample has roughly 500,000 distinct CDR3 sequences, around 42% seen once. The data belong to a study of T cells in Graves' hyperthyroidism and ophthalmopathy. From germline, CDR1 is SGHVT and CDR2 SQSDAQ. This CDR3 has 12 amino acids. V was shortened by 6 bases and J by 3 bases, with 8 bases between the two germline ends.

Material: peripheral blood or thyroid tissue (not recorded which). The V and J genes are TRBV7-4 and TRBJ1-2; D gene unclear. The sequence came from an adult woman with Graves' disease, either hyperthyroidism or ophthalmopathy (not recorded which). This CDR3 reads CASRNYDYGYTF. The CDR3 nucleotides read TGTGCCAGCAGGAACTACGACTATGGCTACACCTTC.